These 18 T cell receptor beta chains were sequenced from one sample in a study of cytomegalovirus exposure and HLA in healthy donors. The PCR contained 60 Vbeta and 13 Jbeta primers. The repertoire was sequenced with immunoSEQ multiplex PCR; TCRdb's copy has only in-frame clones and lacks some. Among 120,000 to 150,000 clones listed, 80% were seen once. Source material: PBMCs. All receptors come from a male donor in good health and CMV-seropositive.

The CDR3 DNA sequence: TGTGCCAGCTCACCGACAGGTGAGGTGGCCCAGCATTTT. This sequence encodes CASSPTGEVAQHF. The chain uses TRBV18 and TRBJ1-5, with D possibly TRBD1 on 6 matching bases. The length of the CDR3 is 13 residues. The V end lost 3 bases, the J end lost 11 bases, and 14 bases lay between the germline ends. CDR1 KGHSH and CDR2 LQKENI come from the germline V gene.

The CDR3 loop reads CASSGGLAGVDEQFF. The CDR3 DNA reads TGTGCCAGCAGTGGTGGACTAGCGGGAGTCGATGAGCAGTTCTTC. The chain has TRBV14 and TRBJ2-1, with 13 bases matching TRBD2. This CDR3 comprises 15 residues. The V gene end was trimmed by 6 bases and the J gene end by 8 bases; junction bases not matched to a gene: 7. Germline V gene data show CDR1 as SGHDN and CDR2 as FVKESK. Complete variable domain (other parts from reference TRBV14 and TRBJ2-1): EAGVTQFPSHSVIEKGQTVTLRCDPISGHDNLYWYRRVMGKEIKFLLHFVKESKQDESGMPNNRFLAERTGGTYSTLKVQPAELEDSGVYFCASSGGLAGVDEQFFGPGTRLTVL.

The chain carries TRBV9 and TRBJ1-6; a weak D match, TRBD1 (6 bases). The germline V gene has CDR1 SGDLS and CDR2 YYNGEE. The CDR3 extends over 17 amino acids. With 0 bases removed from V and 3 bases from J, the gap between germline ends came to 13 bases. The CDR3 reads CASSVAQGGSYNSPLHF. CDR3 DNA sequence: TGTGCCAGCAGCGTAGCACAGGGTGGTAGCTATAATTCACCCCTCCACTTT.

The chain links TRBV27 to TRBJ1-5, with TRBD1 identical over 9 bases. The CDR3 covers 14 residues. Germline-derived CDR1 and CDR2 are MNHEY and SMNVEV (reference sequence). Trimming at V came to 8 bases and at J to 2 bases, leaving 4 bases not matched to a gene. The CDR3 loop reads CASRTGDGNQPQHF. The CDR3 DNA reads TGTGCCAGCCGGACAGGGGATGGCAATCAGCCCCAGCATTTT.

This chain connects TRBV5-1 to TRBJ2-5; possibly TRBD1 for D (5 bases). The last part of the DNA fits TRBJ2-7 better; the J call may be wrong. This CDR3 region has 18 residues. CDR1 and CDR2 from the germline V gene are SGHRS and YFSETQ. The CDR3 reads CASSLATRYRGSSYEQYF. CDR3 nucleotides: TGCGCCAGCAGCTTGGCTACAAGGTATAGGGGAAGCTCCTACGAGCAGTACTTC.

The rearrangement uses TRBV6-5 and TRBJ1-5, with 10 bases that match TRBD1. Losses at the gene ends were 9 bases for V and 4 bases for J; bases not matched to a gene: 9. The CDR3 length is 15 residues. Germline V lookup: CDR1 MNHEY, CDR2 SVGAGI. CDR3 sequence (DNA): TGTGCCAGTGCCCGGGACAGGGGATCGAATCAGCCCCAGCATTTT. This sequence encodes CASARDRGSNQPQHF.

The chain carries TRBV6-1 and TRBJ2-7; a possible D gene is TRBD2 (6 bases). The V end was cut by 6 bases, the J end by 1 base, with 10 bases between. From germline, CDR1 is MNHNS and CDR2 SASEGT. The CDR3 extends over 13 amino acids. DNA of the CDR3: TGTGCCAGCAGCGTGGGACTTTCCTACGAGCAGTACTTC. Translating it yields CASSVGLSYEQYF.

The V gene is TRBV14, the J gene TRBJ1-1, with D possibly being TRBD1 (5 bases). The CDR3 runs 13 residues. Trimming took off 3 bases at V and 2 bases at J, with 7 bases between the two ends. Germline V lookup: CDR1 SGHDN, CDR2 FVKESK. The CDR3 spells CASSHDSNTEAFF. DNA for the CDR3: TGTGCCAGCAGCCACGACAGTAACACTGAAGCTTTCTTT.

V gene TRBV28 combines with J gene TRBJ2-3; D is undetermined. Trimming left V 2 bases short and J 2 bases short, with 11 bases between. The CDR3 covers 15 residues. Per the germline V gene, CDR1 is MDHEN and CDR2 is SYDVKM. The DNA for the CDR3 is TGTGCCAGCAGTTTAGGGTCAGGCTACACAGATACGCAGTATTTT. It translates to CASSLGSGYTDTQYF.

The rearrangement uses TRBV7-6 and TRBJ2-3; TRBD2 aligns across 7 bases. Germline CDR1 and CDR2: SGHVS and FNYEAQ. There are 17 residues in the CDR3. The V and J ends lost 2 bases and 4 bases, in that order; junction bases with no gene match: 12. As DNA, the CDR3 is TGTGCCAGCAGCTTATACGGGAGGAGTGGTTTGGCAGATACGCAGTATTTT. It specifies CASSLYGRSGLADTQYF.

This chain uses TRBV7-2 with TRBJ2-5, with D perhaps TRBD1 (6 bases). The J call may be incorrect, as the DNA end agrees better with TRBJ2-7. In germline, CDR1 is SGHTA, CDR2 FQGNSA. The CDR3 is 14 amino acids. The CDR3 loop is CASSLETGPHEQYF. Here the CDR3 DNA reads TGTGCCAGCAGCTTAGAGACAGGTCCCCACGAGCAGTACTTC.

The chain recombines TRBV7-9 with TRBJ2-7; no definite D call. V lost 5 bases and J lost 6, with 11 bases in between. CDR1 is SEHNR, CDR2 FQNEAQ, per germline (reference sequence). The CDR3 covers 12 residues. The CDR3 DNA is TGTGCCAGCAGCCGAGGATCGGTCGAGCAGTACTTC. This translates into CASSRGSVEQYF.

This chain uses TRBV19 with TRBJ2-1, with D possibly matching TRBD1 (5 bases). The CDR3 contains 16 residues. V lost 5 bases and J 9 bases, leaving 23 bases between the germline ends. Germline V CDR1 and CDR2: LNHDA, SQIVND (reference sequence). CDR3 region: CASSPLWGAALSEQFF. Written as DNA, the CDR3 is TGTGCCAGTAGTCCCCTTTGGGGCGCCGCCCTTTCTGAGCAGTTCTTC.

The chain employs TRBV2 and TRBJ2-3, with 8 bases that match TRBD2. The CDR3 runs 16 residues. CDR1 is SNHLY and CDR2 is FYNNEI in the germline V gene. The ends lost 3 bases at V and 1 base at J; junction bases unmatched: 6. Here the CDR3 reads CASSDATSEGTDTQYF. The CDR3 nucleotides read TGTGCCAGCAGTGATGCGACTAGCGAAGGCACAGATACGCAGTATTTT.

The rearrangement links TRBV7-3 to TRBJ2-4; possible D gene TRBD2, 6 bases. V lost 2 bases, J lost 9 bases, and 14 bases lay in between. The CDR3 length is 14 residues. CDR1 is SGHTA and CDR2 is FQGTGA in the germline V gene. The CDR3 DNA reads TGTGCCAGCAGCTTAGAAGGGGCGGAGGGCATTCAGTACTTC. Its protein product is CASSLEGAEGIQYF.

The gene calls are TRBV6-1 and TRBJ1-1; D unresolved. Trimming took 3 bases from V and 5 from J, leaving 10 bases between them. Germline V lookup: CDR1 MNHNS, CDR2 SASEGT. This CDR3 has 13 residues. The CDR3 coding sequence is TGTGCCAGCAGTGACTTCCTTGTGACTGAAGCTTTCTTT. As protein: CASSDFLVTEAFF.

The chain employs TRBV9 and TRBJ2-7, with 7 bases matching TRBD1. In germline, CDR1 is SGDLS, CDR2 YYNGEE. Germline trimming cut 0 bases from V and 1 base from J; bases unmatched to any gene: 10. This CDR3 is built from 17 residues. The CDR3 DNA follows: TGTGCCAGCAGCGTAGGGGGATGGGGGACAGAATCCTACGAGCAGTACTTC. Protein product: CASSVGGWGTESYEQYF.

V is TRBV6-6 and J is TRBJ2-7; a possible D gene is TRBD2 (6 bases). CDR3 length: 14 amino acids. Germline lookup yields CDR1 MNHNY and CDR2 SVGAGI (reference sequence). Trimming left V 4 bases short and J 0 bases short, with 10 bases between. The CDR3 nucleotides are TGTGCCAGCAGTTCTGGGGGGAGCTCCTACGAGCAGTACTTC. This encodes CASSSGGSSYEQYF.